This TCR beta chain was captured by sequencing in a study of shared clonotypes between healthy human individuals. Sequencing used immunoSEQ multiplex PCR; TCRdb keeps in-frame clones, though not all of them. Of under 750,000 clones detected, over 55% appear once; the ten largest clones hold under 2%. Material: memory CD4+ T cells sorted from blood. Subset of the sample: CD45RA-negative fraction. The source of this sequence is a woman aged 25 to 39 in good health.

The CDR3, as DNA: TGTGCCAGCTCACAGGGGTATGGCTACACCTTC. Amino acid sequence: CASSQGYGYTF. V gene TRBV18 combines with J gene TRBJ1-2; tentative D call: TRBD1 (5 bases). This CDR3 is built from 11 residues. CDR1 KGHSH and CDR2 LQKENI come from the germline V gene. With 4 bases removed from V and 5 bases from J, the gap between germline ends came to 5 bases.